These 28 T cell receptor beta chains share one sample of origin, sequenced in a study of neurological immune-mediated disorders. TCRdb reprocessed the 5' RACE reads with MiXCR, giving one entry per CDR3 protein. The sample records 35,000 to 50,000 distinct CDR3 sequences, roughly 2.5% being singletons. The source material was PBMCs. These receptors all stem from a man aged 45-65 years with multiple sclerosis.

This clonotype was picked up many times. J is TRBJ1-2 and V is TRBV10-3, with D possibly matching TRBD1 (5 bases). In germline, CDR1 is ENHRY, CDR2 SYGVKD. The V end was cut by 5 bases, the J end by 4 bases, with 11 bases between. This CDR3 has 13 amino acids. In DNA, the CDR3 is TGTGCCATCAGTCCTGGGGACCTCTATGGCTACACCTTC. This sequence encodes CAISPGDLYGYTF.

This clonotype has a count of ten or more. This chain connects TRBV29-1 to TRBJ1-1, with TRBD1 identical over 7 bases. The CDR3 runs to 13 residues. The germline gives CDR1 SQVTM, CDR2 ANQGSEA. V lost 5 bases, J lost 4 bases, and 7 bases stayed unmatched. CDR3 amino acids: CSVRGGQSTEAFF. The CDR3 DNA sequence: TGCAGCGTTAGAGGGGGCCAATCCACTGAAGCTTTCTTT.

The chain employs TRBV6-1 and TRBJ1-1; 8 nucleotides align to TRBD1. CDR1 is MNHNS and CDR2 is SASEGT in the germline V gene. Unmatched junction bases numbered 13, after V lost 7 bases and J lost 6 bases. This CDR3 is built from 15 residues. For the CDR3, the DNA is TGTGCCAGCAACTCAGTACCAGCAGGGGGCTCTGAAGCTTTCTTT. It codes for CASNSVPAGGSEAFF.

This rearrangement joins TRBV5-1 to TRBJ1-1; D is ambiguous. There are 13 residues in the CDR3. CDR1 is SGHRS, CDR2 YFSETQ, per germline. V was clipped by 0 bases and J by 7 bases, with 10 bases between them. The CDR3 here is CASSLATQYEAFF. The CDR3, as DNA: TGCGCCAGCAGCTTGGCAACACAGTATGAAGCTTTCTTT.

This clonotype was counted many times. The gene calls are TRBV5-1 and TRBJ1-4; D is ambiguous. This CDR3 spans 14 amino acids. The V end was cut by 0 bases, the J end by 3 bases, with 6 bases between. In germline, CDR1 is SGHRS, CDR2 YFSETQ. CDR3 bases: TGCGCCAGCAGCTTGGGACGGTCTAATGAAAAACTGTTTTTT. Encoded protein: CASSLGRSNEKLFF.

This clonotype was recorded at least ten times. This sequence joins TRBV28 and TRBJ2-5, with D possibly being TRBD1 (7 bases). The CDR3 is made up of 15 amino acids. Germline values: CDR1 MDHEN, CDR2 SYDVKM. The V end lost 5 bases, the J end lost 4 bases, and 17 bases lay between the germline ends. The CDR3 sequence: CASSPGGGGVETQYF. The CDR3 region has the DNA TGTGCCAGCAGTCCTGGTGGAGGGGGCGTAGAGACCCAGTACTTC.

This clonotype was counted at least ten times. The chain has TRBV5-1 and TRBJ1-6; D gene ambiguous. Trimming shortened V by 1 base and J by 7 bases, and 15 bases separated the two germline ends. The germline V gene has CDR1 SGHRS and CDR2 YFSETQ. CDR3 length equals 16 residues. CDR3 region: CASSLSPGIRNSPLHF. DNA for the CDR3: TGCGCCAGCAGCTTGTCCCCGGGCATCAGAAATTCACCCCTCCACTTT.

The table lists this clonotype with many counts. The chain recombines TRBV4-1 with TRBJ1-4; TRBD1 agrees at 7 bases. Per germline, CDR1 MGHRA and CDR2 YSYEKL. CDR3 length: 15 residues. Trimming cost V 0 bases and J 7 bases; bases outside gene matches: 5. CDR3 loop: CASSQDDRAGEKLFF. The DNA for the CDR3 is TGCGCCAGCAGCCAAGACGACAGGGCTGGTGAAAAACTGTTTTTT.

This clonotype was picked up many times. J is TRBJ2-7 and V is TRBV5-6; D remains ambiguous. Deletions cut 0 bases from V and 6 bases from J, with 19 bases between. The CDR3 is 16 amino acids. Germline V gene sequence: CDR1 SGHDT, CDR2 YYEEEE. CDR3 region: CASSLGRPTLGAEQYF. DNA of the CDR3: TGTGCCAGCAGCTTGGGCAGACCTACGCTGGGCGCCGAGCAGTACTTC.

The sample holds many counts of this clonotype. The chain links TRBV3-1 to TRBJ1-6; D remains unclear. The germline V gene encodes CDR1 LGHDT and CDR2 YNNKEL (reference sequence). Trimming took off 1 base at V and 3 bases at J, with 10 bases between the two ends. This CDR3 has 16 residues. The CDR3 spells CASSQVWDVYNSPLHF. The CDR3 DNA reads TGTGCCAGCAGCCAAGTATGGGATGTCTATAATTCACCCCTCCACTTT.

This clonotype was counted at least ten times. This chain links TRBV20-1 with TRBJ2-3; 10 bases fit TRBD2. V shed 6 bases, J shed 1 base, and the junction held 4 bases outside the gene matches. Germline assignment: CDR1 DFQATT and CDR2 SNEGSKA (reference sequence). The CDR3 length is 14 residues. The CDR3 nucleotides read TGCAGTGCCTGGACTAGCGGCCGCACAGATACGCAGTATTTT. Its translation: CSAWTSGRTDTQYF.

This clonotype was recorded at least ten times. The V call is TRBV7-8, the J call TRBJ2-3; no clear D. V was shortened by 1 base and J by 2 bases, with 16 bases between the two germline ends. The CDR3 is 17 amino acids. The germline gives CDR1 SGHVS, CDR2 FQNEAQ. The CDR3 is CASSLGVAIGPTDTQYF. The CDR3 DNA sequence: TGTGCCAGCAGCTTAGGTGTAGCAATCGGGCCCACAGATACGCAGTATTTT.

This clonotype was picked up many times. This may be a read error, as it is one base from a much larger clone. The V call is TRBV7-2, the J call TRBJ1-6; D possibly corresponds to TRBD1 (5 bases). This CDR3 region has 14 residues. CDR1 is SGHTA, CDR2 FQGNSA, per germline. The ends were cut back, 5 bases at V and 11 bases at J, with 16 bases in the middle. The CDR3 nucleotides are TGTGCCAGCAGCCCTGGAAAGGGGAGGACACCCCTCCACTTT. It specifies CASSPGKGRTPLHF.

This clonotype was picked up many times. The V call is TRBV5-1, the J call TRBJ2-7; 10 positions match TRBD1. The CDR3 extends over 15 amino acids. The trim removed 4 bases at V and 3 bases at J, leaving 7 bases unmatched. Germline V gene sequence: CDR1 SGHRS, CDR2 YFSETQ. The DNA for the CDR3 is TGCGCCAGCAGCGAGGGACAGGGGTACGGCTACGAGCAGTACTTC. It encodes CASSEGQGYGYEQYF.

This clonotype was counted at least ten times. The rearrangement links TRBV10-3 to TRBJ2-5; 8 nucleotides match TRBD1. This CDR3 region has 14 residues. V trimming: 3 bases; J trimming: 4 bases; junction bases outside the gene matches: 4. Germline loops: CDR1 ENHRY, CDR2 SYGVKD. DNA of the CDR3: TGTGCCATCAGTGAAGGAACAGGGGGAGAGACCCAGTACTTC. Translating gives CAISEGTGGETQYF.

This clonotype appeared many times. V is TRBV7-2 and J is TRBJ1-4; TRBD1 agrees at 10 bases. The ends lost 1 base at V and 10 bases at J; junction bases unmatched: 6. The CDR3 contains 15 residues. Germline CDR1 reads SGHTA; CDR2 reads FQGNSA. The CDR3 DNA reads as TGTGCCAGCAGCTTAGACGGACAGGGGGTCGGAAAACTGTTTTTT. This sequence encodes CASSLDGQGVGKLFF.

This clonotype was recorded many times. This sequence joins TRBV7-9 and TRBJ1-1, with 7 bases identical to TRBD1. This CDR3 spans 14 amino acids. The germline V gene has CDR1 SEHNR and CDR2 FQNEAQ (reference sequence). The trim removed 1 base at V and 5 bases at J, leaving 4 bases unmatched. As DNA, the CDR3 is TGTGCCAGCAGCTTAGGGACAGGAGCTACTGAAGCTTTCTTT. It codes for CASSLGTGATEAFF.

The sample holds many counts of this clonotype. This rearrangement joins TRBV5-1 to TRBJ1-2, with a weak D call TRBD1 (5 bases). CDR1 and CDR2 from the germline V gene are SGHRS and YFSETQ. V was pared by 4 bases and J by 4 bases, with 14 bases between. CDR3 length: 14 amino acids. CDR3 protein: CASSEGMGGYGYTF. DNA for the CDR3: TGCGCCAGCAGCGAGGGGATGGGTGGCTATGGCTACACCTTC.

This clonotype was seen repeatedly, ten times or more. As DNA, the CDR3 is TGCAGTGCCATTCGGACAGGGGGGACCGGGGAGCTGTTTTTT. The encoded protein is CSAIRTGGTGELFF. V and J are TRBV20-1 and TRBJ2-2, with 10 bases fitting TRBD1. J lost 5 bases, V lost 6 bases, and 6 bases had no gene match. The CDR3 is made up of 14 amino acids. The germline CDR1 and CDR2 sequences are DFQATT and SNEGSKA (reference sequence).

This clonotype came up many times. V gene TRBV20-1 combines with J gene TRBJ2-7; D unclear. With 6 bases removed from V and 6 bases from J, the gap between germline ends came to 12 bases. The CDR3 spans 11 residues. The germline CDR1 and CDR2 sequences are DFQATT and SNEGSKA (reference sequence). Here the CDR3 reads CSAQTPIEQYF. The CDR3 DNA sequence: TGCAGTGCACAGACGCCTATCGAGCAGTACTTC.

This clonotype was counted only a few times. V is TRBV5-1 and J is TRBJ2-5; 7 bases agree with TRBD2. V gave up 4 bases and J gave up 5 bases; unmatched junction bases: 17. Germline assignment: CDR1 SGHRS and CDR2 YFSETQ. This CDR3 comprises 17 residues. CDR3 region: CASSPGGGAGVVETQYF. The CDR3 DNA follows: TGCGCCAGCAGCCCAGGCGGAGGGGCGGGGGTGGTGGAGACCCAGTACTTC.

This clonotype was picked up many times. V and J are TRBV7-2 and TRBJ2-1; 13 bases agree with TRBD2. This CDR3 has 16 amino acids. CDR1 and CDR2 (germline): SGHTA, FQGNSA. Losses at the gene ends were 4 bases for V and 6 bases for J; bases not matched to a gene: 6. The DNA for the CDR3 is TGTGCCAGCAGCTCCAATGGACTAGCGGGGGTCAATGAGCAGTTCTTC. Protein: CASSSNGLAGVNEQFF.

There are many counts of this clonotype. The CDR3 protein is CSARRDRGLINEQFF. In DNA form, the CDR3 reads TGCAGTGCTAGGAGAGACAGGGGCCTTATCAATGAGCAGTTCTTC. J is TRBJ2-1 and V is TRBV20-1, with 8 bases identical to TRBD1. The germline V gene encodes CDR1 DFQATT and CDR2 SNEGSKA (reference sequence). Trimming took 3 bases from V and 6 from J; bases not matched to a gene: 10. CDR3 size: 15 residues.

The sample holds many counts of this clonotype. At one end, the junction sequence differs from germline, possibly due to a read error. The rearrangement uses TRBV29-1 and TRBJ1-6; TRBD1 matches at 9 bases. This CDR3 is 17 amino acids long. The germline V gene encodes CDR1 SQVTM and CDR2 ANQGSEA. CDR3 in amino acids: CSVESDRGGSYNSPLNF. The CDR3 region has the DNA TGCAGCGTTGAATCGGACAGGGGTGGGTCCTATAATTCACCCCTCAACTTT.

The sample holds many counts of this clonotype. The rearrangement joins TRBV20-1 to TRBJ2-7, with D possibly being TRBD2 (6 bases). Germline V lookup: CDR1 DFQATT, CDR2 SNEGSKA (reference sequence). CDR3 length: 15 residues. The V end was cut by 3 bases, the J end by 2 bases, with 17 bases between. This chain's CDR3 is CSARGTAGPAYEQYF. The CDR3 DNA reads TGCAGTGCTAGGGGAACCGCGGGACCCGCCTACGAGCAGTACTTC.

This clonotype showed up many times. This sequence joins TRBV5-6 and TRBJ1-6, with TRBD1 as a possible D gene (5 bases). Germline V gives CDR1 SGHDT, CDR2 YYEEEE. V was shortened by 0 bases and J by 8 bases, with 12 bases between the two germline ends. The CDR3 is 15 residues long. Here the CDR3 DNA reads TGTGCCAGCAGCTTGGTTGGCGGGGGTCATTCACCCCTCCACTTT. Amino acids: CASSLVGGGHSPLHF.

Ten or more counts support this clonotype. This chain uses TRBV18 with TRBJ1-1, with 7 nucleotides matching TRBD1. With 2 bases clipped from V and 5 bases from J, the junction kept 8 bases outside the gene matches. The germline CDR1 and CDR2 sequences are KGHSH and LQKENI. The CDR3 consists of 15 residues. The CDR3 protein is CASSPGKGGWTEAFF. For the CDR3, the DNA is TGTGCCAGCTCACCAGGTAAAGGGGGCTGGACTGAAGCTTTCTTT.

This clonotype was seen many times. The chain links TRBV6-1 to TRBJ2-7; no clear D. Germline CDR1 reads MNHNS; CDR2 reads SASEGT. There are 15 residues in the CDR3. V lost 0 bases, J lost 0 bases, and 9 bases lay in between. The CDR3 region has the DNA TGTGCCAGCAGTGAAGCGCCGGACGTCTCCTACGAGCAGTACTTC. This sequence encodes CASSEAPDVSYEQYF.